The TCR beta chain described here comes from a study of T cell changes during pregnancy in multiple sclerosis. This CDR3 spans 16 amino acids. Germline trimming cut 3 bases from V and 5 bases from J; bases unmatched to any gene: 6. Germline loops: CDR1 SGDLS, CDR2 YYNGEE. Using immunoSEQ multiplex PCR, the repertoire was profiled, and TCRdb retains in-frame clones only, with some absent. Found here are approximately 130,000 clones, 95% to 98% of them singletons; the top ten hold approximately 0.45%. The chain carries TRBV9 and TRBJ2-1; the match to TRBD2 covers 12 bases. This TCR derives from a female donor with multiple sclerosis, enrolled in a pregnancy study. The sequences come from peripheral blood, collected after pregnancy. CDR3 DNA: TGTGCCAGCAGCGGAGAGACTAGCGGGAGCCACAATGAGCAGTTCTTC. This sequence encodes CASSGETSGSHNEQFF.